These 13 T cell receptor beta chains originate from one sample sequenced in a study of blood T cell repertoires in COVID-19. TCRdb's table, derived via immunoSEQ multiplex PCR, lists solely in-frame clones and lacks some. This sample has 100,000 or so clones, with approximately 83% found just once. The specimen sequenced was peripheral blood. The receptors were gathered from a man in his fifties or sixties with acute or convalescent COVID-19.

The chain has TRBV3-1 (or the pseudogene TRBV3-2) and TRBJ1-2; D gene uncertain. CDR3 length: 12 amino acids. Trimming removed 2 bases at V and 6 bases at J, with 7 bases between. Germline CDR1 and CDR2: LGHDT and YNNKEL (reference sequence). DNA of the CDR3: TGTGCCAGCAGCCAAATTGACAATGGCTACACCTTC. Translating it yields CASSQIDNGYTF.

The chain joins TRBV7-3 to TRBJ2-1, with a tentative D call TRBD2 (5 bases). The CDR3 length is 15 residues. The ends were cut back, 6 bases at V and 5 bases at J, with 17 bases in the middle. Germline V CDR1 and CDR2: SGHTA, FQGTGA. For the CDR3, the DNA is TGTGCCAGCAGGGACTCGGACCGAACCCACAATGAGCAGTTCTTC. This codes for CASRDSDRTHNEQFF.

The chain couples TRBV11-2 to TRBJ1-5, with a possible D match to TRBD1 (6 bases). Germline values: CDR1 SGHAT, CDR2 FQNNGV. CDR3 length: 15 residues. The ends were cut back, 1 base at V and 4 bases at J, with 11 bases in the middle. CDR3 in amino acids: CASSLGTAPNQPQHF. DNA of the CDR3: TGTGCCAGCAGCTTAGGGACAGCCCCGAATCAGCCCCAGCATTTT.

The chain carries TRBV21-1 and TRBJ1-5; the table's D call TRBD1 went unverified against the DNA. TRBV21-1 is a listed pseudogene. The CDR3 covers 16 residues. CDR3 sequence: CASSPRDRSSTGPQHF. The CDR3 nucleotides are TGTGCCAGCAGCCCCAGGGACAGGTCTAGTACGGGGCCCCAGCATTTT.

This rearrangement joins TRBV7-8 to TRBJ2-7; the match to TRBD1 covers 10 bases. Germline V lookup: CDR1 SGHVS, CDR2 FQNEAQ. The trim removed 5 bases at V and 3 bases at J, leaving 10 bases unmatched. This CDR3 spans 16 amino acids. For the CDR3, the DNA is TGTGCCAGCAGCGCAAAGTCCGGGACAGGGGTCTACGAGCAGTACTTC. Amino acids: CASSAKSGTGVYEQYF.

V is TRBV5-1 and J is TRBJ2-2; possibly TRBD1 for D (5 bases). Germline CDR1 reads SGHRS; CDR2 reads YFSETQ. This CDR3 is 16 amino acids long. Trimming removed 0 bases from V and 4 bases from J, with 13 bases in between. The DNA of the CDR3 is TGCGCCAGCAGCTTGGTCCAGGGTTATAGCACCGGGGAGCTGTTTTTT. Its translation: CASSLVQGYSTGELFF. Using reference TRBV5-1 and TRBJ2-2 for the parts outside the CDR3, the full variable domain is KAGVTQTPRYLIKTRGQQVTLSCSPISGHRSVSWYQQTPGQGLQFLFEYFSETQRNKGNFPGRFSGRQFSNSRSEMNVSTLELGDSALYLCASSLVQGYSTGELFFGEGSRLTVL.

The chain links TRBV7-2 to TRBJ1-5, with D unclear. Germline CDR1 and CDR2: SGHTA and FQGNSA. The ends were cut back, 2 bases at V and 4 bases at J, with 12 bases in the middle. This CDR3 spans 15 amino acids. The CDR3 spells CASSLKWRANQPQHF. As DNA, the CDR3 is TGTGCCAGCAGCTTAAAATGGAGGGCAAATCAGCCCCAGCATTTT.

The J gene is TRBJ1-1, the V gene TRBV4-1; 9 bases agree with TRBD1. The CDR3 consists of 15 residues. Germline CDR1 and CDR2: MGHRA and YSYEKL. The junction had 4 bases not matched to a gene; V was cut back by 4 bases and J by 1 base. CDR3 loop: CASSLSGQGNTEAFF. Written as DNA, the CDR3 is TGCGCCAGCAGCCTCTCGGGACAGGGGAACACTGAAGCTTTCTTT.

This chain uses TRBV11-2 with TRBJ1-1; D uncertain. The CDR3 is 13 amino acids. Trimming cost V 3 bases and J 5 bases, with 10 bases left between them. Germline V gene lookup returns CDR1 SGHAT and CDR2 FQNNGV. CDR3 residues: CASSFTKHTEAFF. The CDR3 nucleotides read TGTGCCAGCAGCTTTACCAAACATACTGAAGCTTTCTTT.

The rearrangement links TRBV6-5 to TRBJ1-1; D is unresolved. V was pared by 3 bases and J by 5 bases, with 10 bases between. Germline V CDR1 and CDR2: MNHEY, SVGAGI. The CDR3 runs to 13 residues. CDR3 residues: CASSYMTGTEAFF. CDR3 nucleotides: TGTGCCAGCAGTTATATGACCGGGACTGAAGCTTTCTTT.

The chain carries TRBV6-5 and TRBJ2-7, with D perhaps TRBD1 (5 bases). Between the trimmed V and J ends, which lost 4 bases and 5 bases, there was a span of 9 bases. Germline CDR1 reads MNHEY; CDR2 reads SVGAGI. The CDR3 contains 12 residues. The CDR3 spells CASSSQGHEQYF. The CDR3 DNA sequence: TGTGCCAGCAGTTCCCAGGGCCACGAGCAGTACTTC.

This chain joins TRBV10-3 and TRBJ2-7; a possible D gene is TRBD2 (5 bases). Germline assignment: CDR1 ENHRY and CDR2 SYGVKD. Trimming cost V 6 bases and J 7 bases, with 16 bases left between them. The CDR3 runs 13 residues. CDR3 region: CAISTGVAQEQYF. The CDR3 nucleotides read TGTGCCATCAGCACCGGGGTAGCGCAGGAGCAGTACTTC.

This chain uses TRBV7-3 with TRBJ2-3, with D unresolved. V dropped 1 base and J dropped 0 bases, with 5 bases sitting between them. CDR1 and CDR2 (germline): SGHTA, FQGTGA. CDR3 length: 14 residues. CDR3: CASSLSPSTDTQYF. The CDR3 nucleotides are TGTGCCAGCAGCTTAAGTCCTAGCACAGATACGCAGTATTTT.